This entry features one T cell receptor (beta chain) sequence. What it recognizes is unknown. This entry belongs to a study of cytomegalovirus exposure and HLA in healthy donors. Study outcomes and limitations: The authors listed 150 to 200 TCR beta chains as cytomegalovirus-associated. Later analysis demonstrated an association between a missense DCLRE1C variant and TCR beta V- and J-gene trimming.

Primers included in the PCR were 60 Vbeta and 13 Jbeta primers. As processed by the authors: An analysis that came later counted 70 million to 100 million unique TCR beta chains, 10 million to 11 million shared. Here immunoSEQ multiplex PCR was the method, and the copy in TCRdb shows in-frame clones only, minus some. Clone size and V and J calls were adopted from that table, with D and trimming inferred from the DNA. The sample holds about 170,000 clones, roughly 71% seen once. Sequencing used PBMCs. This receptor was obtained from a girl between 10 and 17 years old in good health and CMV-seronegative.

The CDR3 sequence: CASSPTSGGFNEQFF. In DNA, the CDR3 is TGTGCCAGCAGTCCAACTAGCGGGGGGTTCAATGAGCAGTTCTTC. This chain uses TRBV5-6 with TRBJ2-1; TRBD2 matches at 12 bases. With 5 bases clipped from V and 6 bases from J, the junction kept 6 bases outside the gene matches. The CDR3 has 15 amino acids. Germline CDR1 reads SGHDT; CDR2 reads YYEEEE.